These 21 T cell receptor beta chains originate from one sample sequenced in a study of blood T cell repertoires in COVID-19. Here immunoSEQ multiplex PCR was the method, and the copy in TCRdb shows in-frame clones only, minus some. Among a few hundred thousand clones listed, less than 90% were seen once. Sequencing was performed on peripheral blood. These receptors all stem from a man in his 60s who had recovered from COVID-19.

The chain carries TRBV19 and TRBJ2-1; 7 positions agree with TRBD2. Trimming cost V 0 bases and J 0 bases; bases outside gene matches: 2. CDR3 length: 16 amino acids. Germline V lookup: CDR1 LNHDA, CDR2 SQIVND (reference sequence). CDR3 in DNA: TGTGCCAGTAGTATAGAAGGGACTATCTCCTACAATGAGCAGTTCTTC. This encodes CASSIEGTISYNEQFF.

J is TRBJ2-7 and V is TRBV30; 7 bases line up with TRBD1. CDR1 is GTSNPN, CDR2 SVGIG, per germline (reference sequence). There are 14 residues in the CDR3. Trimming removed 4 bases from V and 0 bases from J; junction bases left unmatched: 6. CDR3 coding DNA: TGTGCCTGGAAAACCGGGACAGTCTCCTACGAGCAGTACTTC. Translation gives CAWKTGTVSYEQYF.

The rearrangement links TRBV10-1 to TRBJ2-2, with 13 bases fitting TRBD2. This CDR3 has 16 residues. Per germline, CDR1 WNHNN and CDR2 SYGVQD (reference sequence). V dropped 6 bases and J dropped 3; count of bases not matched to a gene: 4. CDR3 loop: CASSATSGRDTGELFF. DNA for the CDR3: TGCGCCAGCAGCGCAACTAGCGGGAGGGACACCGGGGAGCTGTTTTTT.

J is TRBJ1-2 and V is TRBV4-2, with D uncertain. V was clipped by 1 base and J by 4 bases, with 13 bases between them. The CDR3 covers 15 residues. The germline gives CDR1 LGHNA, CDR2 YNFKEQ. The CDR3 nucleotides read TGTGCCAGCAGCCAAGCGGCGGCAGTGGGCTATGGCTACACCTTC. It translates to CASSQAAAVGYGYTF.

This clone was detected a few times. The CDR3 coding sequence is TGTGCCAGCAGCCAAGTGTCAACCCGAGCAGATACGCAGTATTTT. It encodes CASSQVSTRADTQYF. This rearrangement joins TRBV3-1 (or the pseudogene TRBV3-2) to TRBJ2-3; no definite D call. The CDR3 totals 15 residues. CDR1 LGHDT and CDR2 YNNKEL come from the germline V gene (reference sequence). Between the trimmed V and J ends, which lost 1 base and 4 bases, there was a span of 12 bases.

The CDR3 reads CASSLGHLVGEKLFF. The CDR3 bases are TGCGCCAGCAGCTTGGGACACCTCGTTGGCGAAAAACTGTTTTTT. The chain is built from TRBV5-1 and TRBJ1-4; D remains unclear. CDR1 is SGHRS and CDR2 is YFSETQ in the germline V gene. The germline V and J ends were trimmed by 0 bases and 8 bases, with 14 bases remaining between them. CDR3 length: 15 residues.

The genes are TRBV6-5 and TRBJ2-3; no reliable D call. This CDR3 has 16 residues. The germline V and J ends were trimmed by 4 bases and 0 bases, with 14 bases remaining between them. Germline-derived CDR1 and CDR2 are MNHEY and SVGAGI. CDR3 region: CASSWVASTSTDTQYF. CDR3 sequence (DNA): TGTGCCAGCAGTTGGGTGGCGTCGACTAGCACAGATACGCAGTATTTT.

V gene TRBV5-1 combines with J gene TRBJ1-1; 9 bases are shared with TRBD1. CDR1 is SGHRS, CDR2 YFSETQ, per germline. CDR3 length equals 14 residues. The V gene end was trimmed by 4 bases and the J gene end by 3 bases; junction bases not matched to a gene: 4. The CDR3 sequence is CASSLQGAHTEAFF. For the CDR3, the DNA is TGCGCCAGCAGCCTACAGGGGGCCCACACTGAAGCTTTCTTT.

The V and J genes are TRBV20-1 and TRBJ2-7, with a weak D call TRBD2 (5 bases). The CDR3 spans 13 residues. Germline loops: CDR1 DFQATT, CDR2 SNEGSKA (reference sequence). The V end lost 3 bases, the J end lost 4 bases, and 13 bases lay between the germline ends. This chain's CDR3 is CSASWGAGYEQYF. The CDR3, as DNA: TGCAGTGCTAGTTGGGGAGCTGGGTACGAGCAGTACTTC.

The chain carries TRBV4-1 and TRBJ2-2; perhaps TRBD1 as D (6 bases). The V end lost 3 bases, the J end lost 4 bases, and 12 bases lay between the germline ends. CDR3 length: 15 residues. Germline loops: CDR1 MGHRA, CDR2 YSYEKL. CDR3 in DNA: TGCGCCAGCAGCCACCCGACAGGATCCACCGGGGAGCTGTTTTTT. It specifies CASSHPTGSTGELFF.

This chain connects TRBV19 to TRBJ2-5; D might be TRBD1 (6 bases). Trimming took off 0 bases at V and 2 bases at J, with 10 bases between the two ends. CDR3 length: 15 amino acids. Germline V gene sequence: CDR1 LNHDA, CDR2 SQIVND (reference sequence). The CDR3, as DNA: TGTGCCAGTAGTATAGAGACAGGTCGGCAAGAGACCCAGTACTTC. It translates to CASSIETGRQETQYF.

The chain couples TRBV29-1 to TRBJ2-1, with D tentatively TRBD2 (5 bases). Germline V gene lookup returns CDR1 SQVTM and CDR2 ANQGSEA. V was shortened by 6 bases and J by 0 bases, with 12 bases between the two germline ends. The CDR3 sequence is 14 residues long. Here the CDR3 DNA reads TGCAGCGTCCCAACTAGAGGCTCCTACAATGAGCAGTTCTTC. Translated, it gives CSVPTRGSYNEQFF.

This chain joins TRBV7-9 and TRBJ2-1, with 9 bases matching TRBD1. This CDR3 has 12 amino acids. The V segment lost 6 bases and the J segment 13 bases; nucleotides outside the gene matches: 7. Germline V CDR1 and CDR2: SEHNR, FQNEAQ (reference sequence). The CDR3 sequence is CASSKTGGPQFF. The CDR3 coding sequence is TGTGCCAGCAGTAAGACAGGGGGTCCTCAGTTCTTC.

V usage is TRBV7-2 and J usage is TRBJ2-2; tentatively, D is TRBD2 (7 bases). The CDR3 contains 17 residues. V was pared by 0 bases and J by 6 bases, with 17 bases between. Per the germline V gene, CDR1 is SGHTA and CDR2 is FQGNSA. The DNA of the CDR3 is TGTGCCAGCAGCTTAGCGGGGGGGCGGCCGGGCGCCGGGGAGCTGTTTTTT. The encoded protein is CASSLAGGRPGAGELFF.

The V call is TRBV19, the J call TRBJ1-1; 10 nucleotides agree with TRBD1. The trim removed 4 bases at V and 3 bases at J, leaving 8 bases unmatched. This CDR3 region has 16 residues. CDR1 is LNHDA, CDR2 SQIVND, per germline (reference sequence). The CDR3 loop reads CASSTLRQGAHTEAFF. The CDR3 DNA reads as TGTGCCAGTAGTACCCTGAGACAGGGGGCCCACACTGAAGCTTTCTTT.

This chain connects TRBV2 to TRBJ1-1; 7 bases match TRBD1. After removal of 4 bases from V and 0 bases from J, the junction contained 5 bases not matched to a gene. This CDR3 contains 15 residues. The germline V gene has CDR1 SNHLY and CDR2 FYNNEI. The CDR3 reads CASSAIGTVNTEAFF. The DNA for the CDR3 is TGTGCCAGCAGTGCCATCGGGACAGTGAACACTGAAGCTTTCTTT.

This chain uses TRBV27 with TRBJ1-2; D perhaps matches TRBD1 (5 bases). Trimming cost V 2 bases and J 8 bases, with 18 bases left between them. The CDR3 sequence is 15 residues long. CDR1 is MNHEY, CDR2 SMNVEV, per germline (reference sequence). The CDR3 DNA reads TGTGCCAGCAGTTTAGACACGCAGGGACTAGACGGCTACACCTTC. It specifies CASSLDTQGLDGYTF.

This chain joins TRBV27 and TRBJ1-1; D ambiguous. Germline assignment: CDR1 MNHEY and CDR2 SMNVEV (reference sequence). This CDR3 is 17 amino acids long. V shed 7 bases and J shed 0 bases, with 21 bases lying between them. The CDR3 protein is CASTHTTTPRMNTEAFF. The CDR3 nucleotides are TGTGCCAGCACTCATACCACCACGCCGAGGATGAACACTGAAGCTTTCTTT.

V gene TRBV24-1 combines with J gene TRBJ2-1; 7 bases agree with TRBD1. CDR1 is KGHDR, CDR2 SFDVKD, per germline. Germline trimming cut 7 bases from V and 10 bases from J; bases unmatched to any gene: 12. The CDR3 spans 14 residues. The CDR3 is CATSGTAGLTEQFF. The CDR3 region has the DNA TGTGCCACCAGCGGGACAGCTGGCCTCACCGAGCAGTTCTTC.

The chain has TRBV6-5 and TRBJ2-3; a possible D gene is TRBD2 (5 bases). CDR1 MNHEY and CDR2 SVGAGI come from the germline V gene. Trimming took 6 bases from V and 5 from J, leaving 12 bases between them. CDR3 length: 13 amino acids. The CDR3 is CASSHREGDTQYF. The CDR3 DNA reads TGTGCCAGCAGCCACCGCGAGGGAGATACGCAGTATTTT.

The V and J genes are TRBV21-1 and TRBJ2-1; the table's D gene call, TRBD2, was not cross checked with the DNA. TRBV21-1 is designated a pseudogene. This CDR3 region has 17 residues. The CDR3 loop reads CASTDGTRGTSYNEQFF. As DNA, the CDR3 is TGTGCCAGCACTGACGGGACTAGGGGTACTTCCTACAATGAGCAGTTCTTC.